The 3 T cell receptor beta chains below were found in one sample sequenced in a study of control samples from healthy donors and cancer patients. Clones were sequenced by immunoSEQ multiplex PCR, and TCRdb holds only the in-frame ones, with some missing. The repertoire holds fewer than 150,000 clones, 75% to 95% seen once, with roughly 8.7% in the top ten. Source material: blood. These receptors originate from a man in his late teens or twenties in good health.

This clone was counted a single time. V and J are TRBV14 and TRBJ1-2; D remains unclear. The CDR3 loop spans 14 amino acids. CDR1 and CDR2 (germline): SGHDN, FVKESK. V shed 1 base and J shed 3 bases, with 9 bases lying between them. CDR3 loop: CASSQGSFYYGYTF. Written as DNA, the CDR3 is TGTGCCAGCAGCCAAGGTTCCTTTTACTATGGCTACACCTTC.

CDR3 sequence: CASSLTPLVRSGGPDTQYF. As DNA, the CDR3 is TGTGCCAGCAGCTTAACCCCCCTGGTTCGTAGCGGGGGGCCCGATACGCAGTATTTT. The V call is TRBV7-3, the J call TRBJ2-3, with 10 bases lining up with TRBD2. The CDR3 totals 19 residues. Germline-derived CDR1 and CDR2 are SGHTA and FQGTGA. Losses at the gene ends were 0 bases for V and 6 bases for J; bases not matched to a gene: 15.

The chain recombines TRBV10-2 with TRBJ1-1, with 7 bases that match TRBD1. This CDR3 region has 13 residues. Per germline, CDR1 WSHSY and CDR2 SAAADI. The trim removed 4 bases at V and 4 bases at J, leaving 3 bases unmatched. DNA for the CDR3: TGCGCCAGCAGTGGAGGGACAGCCACTGAAGCTTTCTTT. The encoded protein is CASSGGTATEAFF.